Listed below are T cell receptor beta chains from one sample, sequenced in a study of shared clonotypes between healthy human individuals. Assay: immunoSEQ multiplex PCR; the TCRdb copy retains only in-frame clones and omits some. Of more than 500,000 clones in the sample, approximately 95% were seen once. Sequenced: naive CD4+ T cells sorted from blood. These TCRs come from a woman aged 25 to 39 in good health. Both conserved end residues are part of each CDR3. D genes are given only for firm matches. Some rows have no size entry. The others give once, few or many, or a class for an expanded clone.

TRBV27	TRBJ2-1	NA	TRBD2	CASSPYPGLAGNNEQFF	TGTGCCAGCAGTCCTTATCCGGGGTTAGCGGGAAACAATGAGCAGTTCTTC
TRBV11-2	TRBJ1-5	NA	NA	CASSLGGLGNQPQHF	TGTGCCAGCAGCTTGGGGGGCCTTGGTAATCAGCCCCAGCATTTT
TRBV4-2	TRBJ1-6	NA	NA	CASSQGGVRSPLHF	TGTGCCAGCAGCCAAGGTGGTGTACGGTCACCCCTCCACTTT
TRBV10-3	TRBJ2-2	NA	NA	CAISEVGDTGELFF	TGTGCCATCAGTGAGGTAGGGGACACCGGGGAGCTGTTTTTT
TRBV5-6	TRBJ2-1	NA	TRBD2	CASSGTSTYNEQFF	TGTGCCAGCTCCGGGACTAGTACCTACAATGAGCAGTTCTTC
TRBV6-6	TRBJ1-1	NA	TRBD1	CASSRQGSNTEAFF	TGTGCCAGCAGTCGACAGGGCTCGAACACTGAAGCTTTCTTT
TRBV5-1	TRBJ2-7	NA	TRBD1	CASSQSGQPYEQYF	TGCGCCAGCAGCCAGTCGGGACAGCCCTACGAGCAGTACTTC
TRBV27	TRBJ2-7	NA	NA	CASSGPSYEQYF	TGTGCCAGCAGTGGGCCTTCCTACGAGCAGTACTTC
TRBV7-9	TRBJ1-1	NA	NA	CASSYSGRTVYPSEAFF	TGTGCCAGCAGCTATTCCGGTCGAACTGTATATCCCTCTGAAGCTTTCTTT
TRBV7-8	TRBJ2-1	NA	NA	CASSRMAGGNEQFF	TGTGCCAGCAGCCGGATGGCAGGGGGGAATGAGCAGTTCTTC
TRBV5-1	TRBJ2-1	NA	NA	CASSLSAFAYDNEQFF	TGCGCCAGCAGCTTGAGCGCTTTCGCTTACGACAATGAGCAGTTCTTC
TRBV15	TRBJ2-7	NA	NA	CATSREQGYEQYF	TGTGCCACCAGCAGAGAACAGGGTTACGAGCAGTACTTC
TRBV28	TRBJ2-2	NA	TRBD1	CAGRDRGTGELFF	TGTGCCGGCCGGGACAGGGGAACCGGGGAGCTGTTTTTT
TRBV5-4	TRBJ1-2	NA	TRBD1	CASSLGQGNYGYTF	TGTGCCAGCAGCTTGGGACAGGGTAACTATGGCTACACCTTC
TRBV7-9	TRBJ1-3	NA	TRBD1	CASSSPRTGGSGNTIYF	TGTGCCAGCAGCTCCCCCCGAACAGGGGGCTCTGGAAACACCATATATTTT
TRBV11-2	TRBJ2-1	NA	NA	CASSLANRLTEQFF	TGTGCCAGCAGCTTAGCCAACAGGTTGACCGAGCAGTTCTTC
TRBV2	TRBJ1-2	NA	NA	CASRVMGGVNGYTF	TGTGCCAGCAGGGTCATGGGGGGGGTAAATGGCTACACCTTC
TRBV7-2	TRBJ1-2	NA	TRBD1	CASSPRDRTYGYTF	TGTGCCAGCAGCCCTAGGGACAGGACTTATGGCTACACCTTC
TRBV23-1	TRBJ2-6	NA	NA	CASSQSVYLRHNVLTF	TGCGCCAGCAGTCAATCGGTGTACTTGAGACACAACGTCCTGACTTTC
TRBV5-1	TRBJ1-3	NA	NA	CASSTDSSGNTIYF	TGCGCCAGCAGCACCGACAGCTCTGGAAACACCATATATTTT
TRBV28	TRBJ2-7	NA	NA	CASGTDRPYEQYF	TGTGCCAGCGGGACGGACCGACCCTACGAGCAGTACTTC
TRBV5-4	TRBJ2-2	NA	NA	CASSLTQARPLGELFF	TGTGCCAGCAGCTTAACGCAGGCGCGGCCTCTCGGGGAGCTGTTTTTT
TRBV11-2	TRBJ2-1	once	TRBD2	CASSSTRPSGRRVYNEQFF	TGTGCCAGCAGCTCAACCCGGCCTAGCGGGAGGAGGGTCTACAATGAGCAGTTCTTC
TRBV6-6	TRBJ2-3	NA	TRBD1	CASRGGADTQYF	TGTGCCAGCAGAGGGGGCGCGGATACGCAGTATTTT
TRBV2	TRBJ2-7	NA	NA	CASSEQGLVYEQYF	TGTGCCAGCAGTGAACAGGGGTTAGTCTACGAGCAGTACTTC
TRBV7-9	TRBJ2-3	NA	TRBD2	CASSFAGETDTQYF	TGTGCCAGCAGTTTCGCGGGAGAAACAGATACGCAGTATTTT
TRBV5-1	TRBJ2-5	NA	TRBD2	CASSLVGREQETQYF	TGCGCCAGCAGCTTGGTCGGGCGGGAGCAAGAGACCCAGTACTTC
TRBV27	TRBJ2-7	NA	NA	CASSLSKSPADSYEQYF	TGTGCCAGCAGTTTATCAAAGTCCCCGGCGGACTCCTACGAGCAGTACTTC
TRBV28	TRBJ1-1	NA	NA	CASSTTVAGPRKAFF	TGTGCCAGCAGTACGACAGTTGCGGGCCCCCGCAAAGCTTTCTTT
TRBV11-1	TRBJ2-1	NA	TRBD2	CASSLEGRGVGDDEQFF	TGTGCCAGCAGCTTAGAAGGACGGGGGGTCGGCGATGATGAGCAGTTCTTC
TRBV7-9	TRBJ1-3	NA	NA	CASSFSQSGNTIYF	TGTGCCAGCAGCTTTAGTCAGTCTGGAAACACCATATATTTT
TRBV6-1	TRBJ1-4	NA	TRBD1	CASSDFRDRFATNEKLFF	TGTGCCAGCAGTGACTTCAGGGACAGGTTTGCAACTAATGAAAAACTGTTTTTT
TRBV30	TRBJ2-7	few	NA	CAWSRGYEQYF	TGTGCCTGGTCTCGGGGCTACGAGCAGTACTTC
TRBV11-2	TRBJ1-1	NA	NA	CASSTTWGLGNTEAFF	TGTGCCAGCAGCACAACTTGGGGTCTGGGTAACACTGAAGCTTTCTTT
TRBV27	TRBJ2-2	NA	NA	CASSSQLGGELFF	TGTGCCAGCAGTTCTCAGCTGGGCGGGGAGCTGTTTTTT
TRBV28	TRBJ2-6	NA	NA	CAAGQGLSGANVLTF	TGTGCGGCGGGGCAGGGGCTCTCTGGGGCCAACGTCCTGACTTTC
TRBV19	TRBJ1-1	NA	NA	CASSKSGRGNTEAFF	TGTGCCAGTAGTAAGTCGGGGCGGGGGAACACTGAAGCTTTCTTT
TRBV28	TRBJ2-7	NA	TRBD1	CASRGTGPDYEQYF	TGTGCCAGCAGGGGGACAGGGCCCGACTACGAGCAGTACTTC
TRBV28	TRBJ1-2	once	NA	CASSFRGAYGYTF	TGTGCCAGCAGTTTTCGGGGGGCCTATGGCTACACCTTC
TRBV28	TRBJ1-5	NA	NA	CASRLTGQPQHF	TGTGCCAGCAGACTGACAGGTCAGCCCCAGCATTTT
TRBV7-2	TRBJ2-7	NA	NA	CASSFAAILSYEQYF	TGTGCCAGCAGCTTTGCCGCCATCCTCTCCTACGAGCAGTACTTC
TRBV4-1	TRBJ1-3	NA	NA	CASSQARTEVSGNTIYF	TGCGCCAGCAGCCAAGCTAGGACAGAAGTCTCTGGAAACACCATATATTTT
TRBV7-8	TRBJ1-4	NA	NA	CASSPRQAGTNEKLFF	TGTGCCAGCAGCCCACGACAGGCCGGGACTAATGAAAAACTGTTTTTT
TRBV5-1	TRBJ2-1	NA	NA	CASSLSGSYNEQFF	TGCGCCAGCAGCTTAAGCGGGTCCTACAATGAGCAGTTCTTC
TRBV4-1	TRBJ2-1	NA	NA	CASSQGPREYNEQFF	TGCGCCAGCAGCCAAGGGCCCAGGGAATACAATGAGCAGTTCTTC